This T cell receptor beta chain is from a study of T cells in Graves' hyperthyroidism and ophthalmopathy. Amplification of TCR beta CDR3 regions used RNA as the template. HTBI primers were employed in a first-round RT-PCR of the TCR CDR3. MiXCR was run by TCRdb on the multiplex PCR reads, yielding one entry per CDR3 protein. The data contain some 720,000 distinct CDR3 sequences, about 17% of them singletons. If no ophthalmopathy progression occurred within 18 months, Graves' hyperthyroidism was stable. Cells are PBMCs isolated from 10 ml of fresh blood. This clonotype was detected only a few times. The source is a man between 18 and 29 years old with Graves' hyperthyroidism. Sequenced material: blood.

In DNA form, the CDR3 reads TGTGCCAGCCGGCCCCTAATCAACACCGGGGAGCTGTTTTTT. Its protein product is CASRPLINTGELFF. The V call is TRBV9, the J call TRBJ2-2, with D unclear. V gave up 7 bases and J gave up 2 bases, with 12 bases separating them. This CDR3 is 14 amino acids long. In germline, CDR1 is SGDLS, CDR2 YYNGEE.